This entry concerns a single TCR beta chain. This sample is part of a study of response to subunit inactivated influenza vaccine. TCRdb reprocessed the RT-PCR reads with MiXCR, giving one entry per CDR3 protein. The sample records just under 550,000 distinct CDR3 sequences, roughly 25% being singletons. V dropped 3 bases and J dropped 9; count of bases not matched to a gene: 7. Germline CDR1 is SGHTA and CDR2 is FQGNSA. CDR3 size: 14 residues. These same records also appear under a second study, on T cells expressing NK-cell markers. That source notes: TCR beta libraries carry UMIs added by 5'RACE template switching. Repertoire data for TCR beta were derived from sorted T cells (CD3+CD56+NKG2C+, CD3+CD56+NKG2C- and CD3+CD56-NKG2C+). Among the eight sequenced donors, seven tested HCMV-seropositive and one tested seronegative. Of CD8+ T cells, about 1.0-8% belonged to dominant NKG2C+ clonotypes in five or six donors.

The TCR comes from a man aged 50-60 years who received an inactivated influenza vaccine. The sequenced sample was CD4+ T cells sorted from PBMCs, obtained approximately 12 days after vaccination. The chain employs TRBV7-2 and TRBJ2-1; 8 bases map to TRBD2. CDR3 amino acids: CASSFRAGEGEQFF. CDR3 DNA sequence: TGTGCCAGCAGCTTTAGAGCGGGGGAGGGTGAGCAGTTCTTC. Full variable domain (missing parts from reference TRBV7-2 and TRBJ2-1): GAGVSQSPSNKVTEKGKDVELRCDPISGHTALYWYRQSLGQGLEFLIYFQGNSAPDKSGLPSDRFSAERTGGSVSTLTIQRTQQEDSAVYLCASSFRAGEGEQFFGPGTRLTVL.